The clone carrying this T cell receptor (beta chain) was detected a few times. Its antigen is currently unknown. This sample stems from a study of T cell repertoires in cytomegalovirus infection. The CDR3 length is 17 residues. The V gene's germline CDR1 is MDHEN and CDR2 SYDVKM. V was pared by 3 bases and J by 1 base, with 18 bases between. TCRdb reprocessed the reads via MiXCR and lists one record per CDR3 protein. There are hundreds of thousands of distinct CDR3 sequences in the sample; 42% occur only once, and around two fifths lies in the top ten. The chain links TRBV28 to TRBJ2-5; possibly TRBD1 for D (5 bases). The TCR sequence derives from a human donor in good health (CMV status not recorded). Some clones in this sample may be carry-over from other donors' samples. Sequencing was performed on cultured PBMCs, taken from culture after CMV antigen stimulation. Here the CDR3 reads CASSFPRQRQPQETQYF. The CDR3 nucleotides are TGTGCCAGCAGTTTCCCTCGACAGAGGCAGCCCCAAGAGACCCAGTACTTC.